The next 25 T cell receptor beta chains were all read from a single sample in a study of T cell repertoires in cytomegalovirus infection. TCRdb itself ran the reads through MiXCR, one entry per CDR3 protein. The sample records just over 150,000 distinct CDR3 sequences, roughly a quarter being singletons. Material: PBMCs. These receptors were taken from a human donor in good health (CMV status not recorded). Some clones in this sample may be carry-over from other donors' samples.

The chain uses TRBV14 and TRBJ2-2, with D perhaps matching TRBD1 or TRBD2 (5 bases each). CDR1 SGHDN and CDR2 FVKESK come from the germline V gene. V was cut by 2 bases and J by 3 bases, with 10 bases left in between. The CDR3 runs to 15 residues. The CDR3 nucleotides read TGTGCCAGCAGCCAATTTAGGGGAGACACCGGGGAGCTGTTTTTT. Its protein product is CASSQFRGDTGELFF.

The V gene is TRBV30, the J gene TRBJ1-5, with D unresolved. From germline, CDR1 is GTSNPN and CDR2 SVGIG (reference sequence). The V gene lost 5 bases and the J gene lost 0 bases, with 8 bases spanning the gap. The CDR3 covers 13 residues. DNA for the CDR3: TGTGCCTGGGGACGGGATAGCAATCAGCCCCAGCATTTT. Its translation is CAWGRDSNQPQHF.

The chain combines TRBV16 with TRBJ1-1; TRBD1 matches at 7 bases. V trimming: 6 bases; J trimming: 3 bases; junction bases outside the gene matches: 1. Germline V lookup: CDR1 KGHSY, CDR2 FQNENV. The CDR3 is made up of 12 amino acids. CDR3 residues: CASRQGYTEAFF. Written as DNA, the CDR3 is TGTGCCAGCAGACAGGGGTACACTGAAGCTTTCTTT.

The chain uses TRBV12-3 or TRBV12-4 and TRBJ1-2, with D hard to call. The CDR3 covers 12 residues. Deletions cut 1 base from V and 8 bases from J, with 8 bases between. CDR3 DNA sequence: TGTGCCAGCAGTTTAGTCCCAGGCGGCTACACCTTC. Translation gives CASSLVPGGYTF.

Comment on this clonotype: A read error may explain this, as a much larger clone is one base away. The rearrangement joins TRBV6-2 or TRBV6-3 to TRBJ2-2; 8 nucleotides agree with TRBD2. After removal of 6 bases from V and 4 bases from J, the junction contained 7 bases not matched to a gene. The germline CDR1 and CDR2 sequences are MNHEY and SVGEGT. CDR3 length: 15 residues. The CDR3 spells CASSLGGRITGELFF. Here the CDR3 DNA reads TGTGCCAGCAGCTTGGGCGGGAGGATCACCGGGGAGCTGTTTTTT.

This clonotype was detected only a few times. The rearrangement joins TRBV7-9 to TRBJ2-6, with a tentative D call TRBD1 (6 bases). The CDR3 extends over 17 amino acids. CDR1 is SEHNR and CDR2 is FQNEAQ in the germline V gene (reference sequence). V gave up 3 bases and J gave up 0 bases, with 12 bases separating them. The CDR3 reads CASSFGTPFSGANVLTF. CDR3 bases: TGTGCCAGCAGCTTCGGGACACCCTTCTCTGGGGCCAACGTCCTGACTTTC.

This clonotype was detected only a few times. This rearrangement joins TRBV7-8 to TRBJ2-2, with 7 bases aligning to TRBD2. Germline V CDR1 and CDR2: SGHVS, FQNEAQ. The CDR3 runs to 15 residues. V was clipped by 0 bases and J by 5 bases; unmatched bases: 3. DNA for the CDR3: TGTGCCAGCAGCTTAGCCGTCGGGGGGACCGGGGAGCTGTTTTTT. Translation: CASSLAVGGTGELFF.

At least ten counts were recorded for this clonotype. The chain uses TRBV7-9 and TRBJ2-1; D unclear. Deletions cut 8 bases from V and 10 bases from J, with 3 bases between. The CDR3 runs 8 residues. Looked up from germline, CDR1 is SEHNR and CDR2 is FQNEAQ (reference sequence). Here the CDR3 reads CASGEQFF. Here the CDR3 DNA reads TGTGCCAGCGGCGAGCAGTTCTTC.

The V call is TRBV29-1, the J call TRBJ2-5, with TRBD2 matching over 12 bases. Trimming at V came to 0 bases and at J to 7 bases, leaving 24 bases not matched to a gene. This CDR3 comprises 21 residues. The germline gives CDR1 SQVTM, CDR2 ANQGSEA. The DNA of the CDR3 is TGCAGCGTTGAAGACGATCCAATCCTAGCGGGAGGGCCATTGCCTTCAGTGACCCAGTACTTC. Translating gives CSVEDDPILAGGPLPSVTQYF.

This sequence joins TRBV28 and TRBJ2-1, with TRBD2 matching 14 bases. CDR3 length: 20 residues. Germline values: CDR1 MDHEN, CDR2 SYDVKM. The J segment lost 3 bases and the V segment lost 2 bases, leaving 12 bases of the junction unmatched. The CDR3 loop reads CASSLGGLAGEGGHYNEQFF. CDR3 bases: TGTGCCAGCAGTTTAGGGGGACTAGCGGGAGAGGGGGGACACTACAATGAGCAGTTCTTC.

The V call is TRBV5-1, the J call TRBJ2-1, with D maybe TRBD2 (6 bases). Deletions cut 6 bases from V and 4 bases from J, with 14 bases between. CDR3 length: 14 residues. CDR1 SGHRS and CDR2 YFSETQ come from the germline V gene. CDR3 loop: CASKGLAPYNEQFF. CDR3 sequence (DNA): TGCGCCAGCAAAGGTCTAGCGCCGTACAATGAGCAGTTCTTC.

This clonotype has more than one count but fewer than ten. V and J are TRBV24-1 and TRBJ2-1; possibly TRBD1 for D (5 bases). Germline CDR1 KGHDR, CDR2 SFDVKD. CDR3 length: 14 residues. The V gene lost 1 base and the J gene lost 7 bases, with 10 bases spanning the gap. The CDR3 loop is CATSDFPTENEQFF. The CDR3 region has the DNA TGTGCCACCAGTGATTTTCCGACAGAAAATGAGCAGTTCTTC.

Details on this clonotype: A much larger clone lies one base from this, so it may be a read error. The chain couples TRBV7-8 to TRBJ1-1, with TRBD1 matching 10 bases. Germline CDR1 is SGHVS and CDR2 is FQNEAQ. V shed 2 bases, J shed 6 bases, and the junction held 9 bases outside the gene matches. This CDR3 spans 16 amino acids. Here the CDR3 reads CASSLIGTGAWSEAFF. The CDR3 nucleotides read TGTGCCAGCAGCTTAATCGGGACAGGGGCCTGGTCTGAAGCTTTCTTT.

This clonotype was seen repeatedly, ten times or more. This sequence joins TRBV11-2 and TRBJ1-2, with 10 bases aligning to TRBD1. The CDR3 runs to 16 residues. CDR1 and CDR2 (germline): SGHAT, FQNNGV. V shed 3 bases, J shed 2 bases, and the junction held 6 bases outside the gene matches. CDR3 DNA: TGTGCCAGCAGCTTGCAGCCGGGACAGGGGAACTATGGCTACACCTTC. It translates to CASSLQPGQGNYGYTF. The full variable domain, with the rest looked up from reference TRBV11-2 and TRBJ1-2, is EAGVAQSPRYKIIEKRQSVAFWCNPISGHATLYWYQQILGQGPKLLIQFQNNGVVDDSQLPKDRFSAERLKGVDSTLKIQPAKLEDSAVYLCASSLQPGQGNYGYTFGSGTRLTVV.

The chain uses TRBV20-1 and TRBJ1-5; no reliable D call. From germline, CDR1 is DFQATT and CDR2 SNEGSKA (reference sequence). Deletions cut 6 bases from V and 2 bases from J, with 20 bases between. CDR3 length: 16 amino acids. The CDR3 sequence is CSANPSRAVGNQPQHF. The DNA for the CDR3 is TGCAGTGCAAACCCCAGCAGAGCTGTCGGCAATCAGCCCCAGCATTTT.

The chain uses TRBV12-3 or TRBV12-4 and TRBJ2-2, with D uncertain. This CDR3 comprises 14 residues. V gave up 7 bases and J gave up 0 bases, with 9 bases separating them. This chain's CDR3 is CASKSRTNTGELFF. The CDR3, as DNA: TGTGCCAGCAAGTCCAGGACGAACACCGGGGAGCTGTTTTTT.

This clonotype was seen many times. The rearrangement uses TRBV7-2 and TRBJ2-4; D is uncertain. Trimming took off 2 bases at V and 6 bases at J, with 14 bases between the two ends. CDR3 length equals 15 residues. Germline CDR1 is SGHTA and CDR2 is FQGNSA. CDR3 sequence (DNA): TGTGCCAGCAGCTTAAAGCGAGAGATTGGAAACATTCAGTACTTC. Translation: CASSLKREIGNIQYF.

About this clonotype itself: The conserved phenylalanine or tryptophan is not found at the CDR3 terminus, so this likely reflects a read error. The chain recombines TRBV28 with TRBJ1-5; D is possibly TRBD1 (5 bases). Germline loops: CDR1 MDHEN, CDR2 SYDVKM. The CDR3 consists of 14 residues. Trimming removed 8 bases from V and 1 base from J, with 12 bases in between. The CDR3 sequence is CASQGDGSNQPQHV. For the CDR3, the DNA is TGTGCCAGCCAGGGTGATGGGAGCAATCAGCCCCAGCATGTT.

Points on this clonotype: A much larger clone differs from this one at a single base, so this may be a read error. The V call is TRBV7-2, the J call TRBJ2-7; TRBD2 matches at 11 bases. Trimming cost V 1 base and J 3 bases; bases outside gene matches: 5. Per germline, CDR1 SGHTA and CDR2 FQGNSA. The CDR3 spans 16 residues. CDR3 coding DNA: TGTGCCAGCAGCTTAGTAGGAACTAGCGGGAGCTACGAGCAGTACTTC. Encoded protein: CASSLVGTSGSYEQYF. The whole variable domain, remainder taken from reference TRBV7-2 and TRBJ2-7, is GAGVSQSPSNKVTEKGKDVELRCDPISGHTALYWYRQSLGQGLEFLIYFQGNSAPDKSGLPSDRFSAERTGGSVSTLTIQRTQQEDSAVYLCASSLVGTSGSYEQYFGPGTRLTVT.

This clonotype was seen a handful of times. The rearrangement joins TRBV12-3 or TRBV12-4 to TRBJ2-4, with 12 bases that match TRBD2. V lost 1 base, J lost 8 bases, and 12 bases stayed unmatched. The CDR3 runs to 18 residues. CDR3 residues: CASSLGRDRLAGVYIQYF. The CDR3 DNA reads TGTGCCAGCAGTTTAGGTCGGGACAGACTAGCGGGAGTATACATTCAGTACTTC.

This clonotype showed up just a few times. The V and J genes are TRBV2 and TRBJ1-1; D remains ambiguous. This CDR3 has 13 residues. Trimming pared 6 bases from V and 0 bases from J, leaving 8 bases between. Germline values: CDR1 SNHLY, CDR2 FYNNEI. CDR3 bases: TGTGCCAGCAGCGACTTACTGAACACTGAAGCTTTCTTT. It translates to CASSDLLNTEAFF. The variable domain in full, completed from reference TRBV2 and TRBJ1-1, reads EPEVTQTPSHQVTQMGQEVILRCVPISNHLYFYWYRQILGQKVEFLVSFYNNEISEKSEIFDDQFSVERPDGSNFTLKIRSTKLEDSAMYFCASSDLLNTEAFFGQGTRLTVV.

This clonotype appeared a few times. The chain carries TRBV29-1 and TRBJ1-1; 8 bases match TRBD1. This CDR3 has 13 residues. Germline V gene lookup returns CDR1 SQVTM and CDR2 ANQGSEA. The V segment lost 5 bases and the J segment 0 bases; nucleotides outside the gene matches: 2. CDR3 sequence reads: CSVSTGVNTEAFF. For the CDR3, the DNA is TGCAGCGTTTCGACAGGGGTGAACACTGAAGCTTTCTTT.

This clonotype has more than one count but fewer than ten. V gene TRBV2 combines with J gene TRBJ2-7; TRBD2 aligns across 7 bases. Trimming took 8 bases from V and 5 from J; bases not matched to a gene: 6. Germline V CDR1 and CDR2: SNHLY, FYNNEI. The CDR3 extends over 12 amino acids. The CDR3 region is CASGRDFDEQYF. In DNA, the CDR3 is TGTGCCAGCGGGAGGGACTTTGACGAGCAGTACTTC.

In its sample, this clonotype was seen a few times. This chain's CDR3 is CASSYHRGYEAFF. The CDR3 nucleotides read TGTGCCAGCAGTTACCACAGAGGCTATGAAGCTTTCTTT. This chain uses TRBV6-2 or TRBV6-3 with TRBJ1-1; D remains unclear. This CDR3 contains 13 residues. Trimming removed 2 bases from V and 7 bases from J, with 11 bases in between. Germline-derived CDR1 and CDR2 are MNHEY and SVGEGT.

Notes on this clonotype: At one end the junction does not follow the germline gene, possibly because of a read error. The V gene is TRBV29-1, the J gene TRBJ2-3, with D possibly TRBD1 on 8 matching bases. Germline-derived CDR1 and CDR2 are SQVTM and ANQGSEA. CDR3 length: 14 residues. The CDR3 region is CNVHTGGGTDTQYF. CDR3 DNA: TGCAACGTTCACACAGGGGGGGGCACAGATACGCAGTATTTT.